These 15 T cell receptor beta chains share one sample of origin, sequenced in a study of blood T cell repertoires in COVID-19. Libraries were prepared by immunoSEQ multiplex PCR; TCRdb keeps only in-frame clonotypes and omits some of them. This repertoire shows approximately 460,000 clones, roughly 89% found once; its top ten account for 0.9%. Sequenced sample: peripheral blood. The receptors here all came from a man younger than 35 with COVID-19, enrolled during active disease.

V usage is TRBV11-2 and J usage is TRBJ2-7, with 8 bases identical to TRBD2. J lost 2 bases, V lost 3 bases, and 18 bases had no gene match. CDR3 size: 19 residues. Germline CDR1 is SGHAT and CDR2 is FQNNGV. The CDR3 sequence is CASSFSQTAGTSPTYEQYF. The CDR3 DNA sequence: TGTGCCAGCAGCTTCTCACAGACGGCCGGGACTAGTCCCACCTACGAGCAGTACTTC.

J is TRBJ2-5 and V is TRBV5-4; 10 bases agree with TRBD2. Germline V gives CDR1 SGHNT, CDR2 YYREEE (reference sequence). CDR3 length: 18 residues. Trimming removed 1 base from V and 2 bases from J; junction bases left unmatched: 11. CDR3 protein: CASSLKRLAGAGQETQYF. In nucleotides, the CDR3 is TGTGCCAGCAGCTTGAAGCGGCTAGCGGGAGCTGGGCAAGAGACCCAGTACTTC. The full variable domain, its missing parts supplied by reference TRBV5-4 and TRBJ2-5, is ETGVTQSPTHLIKTRGQQVTLRCSSQSGHNTVSWYQQALGQGPQFIFQYYREEENGRGNFPPRFSGLQFPNYSSELNVNALELDDSALYLCASSLKRLAGAGQETQYFGPGTRLLVL.

The chain has TRBV5-5 and TRBJ1-2, with 8 nucleotides matching TRBD1. V shed 5 bases, J shed 0 bases, and the junction held 6 bases outside the gene matches. The CDR3 totals 15 residues. CDR1 and CDR2 (germline): SGHKS, YYEKEE (reference sequence). CDR3 amino acids: CASSYSTGANYGYTF. CDR3 in DNA: TGTGCCAGCAGTTATTCGACAGGGGCTAACTATGGCTACACCTTC.

This clone was seen just once. This sequence joins TRBV5-4 and TRBJ1-3; D gene uncertain. CDR1 SGHNT and CDR2 YYREEE come from the germline V gene (reference sequence). The germline V and J ends were trimmed by 6 bases and 4 bases, with 14 bases remaining between them. The CDR3 runs to 14 residues. CDR3 DNA sequence: TGTGCCAGCAATAACCCCACAAAGGGAAACACCATATATTTT. Its translation: CASNNPTKGNTIYF.

As to this clone: Other nucleotide sequences from this sample produce the same CDR3. V gene TRBV19 combines with J gene TRBJ1-1; D is undetermined. CDR3 size: 13 residues. Trimming removed 5 bases at V and 0 bases at J, with 7 bases between. Germline V gives CDR1 LNHDA, CDR2 SQIVND (reference sequence). CDR3 residues: CASSGGLNTEAFF. The CDR3 DNA follows: TGTGCCAGTAGTGGAGGGTTGAACACTGAAGCTTTCTTT.

V and J are TRBV13 and TRBJ2-5, with D possibly TRBD1 on 5 matching bases. CDR1 is PRHDT, CDR2 FYEKMQ, per germline (reference sequence). This CDR3 comprises 14 residues. The V gene lost 5 bases and the J gene lost 1 base, with 11 bases spanning the gap. The DNA of the CDR3 is TGTGCCAGCAGCCCGACAGATCTCCAAGAGACCCAGTACTTC. Amino acid sequence: CASSPTDLQETQYF.

J is TRBJ1-5 and V is TRBV7-9; 7 bases are shared with TRBD1. V lost 5 bases, J lost 7 bases, and 8 bases stayed unmatched. CDR3 length: 14 amino acids. Germline lookup yields CDR1 SEHNR and CDR2 FQNEAQ (reference sequence). The CDR3, as DNA: TGTGCCAGCAGCAAAGGGGGCGCGATCCAGCCCCAGCATTTT. It is translated as CASSKGGAIQPQHF.

In its sample, this clone was seen once. In DNA form, the CDR3 reads TGTGCCAGCAGCCCGGGACTAGACCATAGCTCCTACAATGAGCAGTTCTTC. Translation gives CASSPGLDHSSYNEQFF. The genes are TRBV11-2 and TRBJ2-1, with 8 bases fitting TRBD2. The J segment lost 0 bases and the V segment lost 5 bases, leaving 9 bases of the junction unmatched. Germline assignment: CDR1 SGHAT and CDR2 FQNNGV. The CDR3 runs to 17 residues.

This clone was observed once. The chain carries TRBV29-1 and TRBJ1-1, with 8 positions matching TRBD1. CDR3 size: 12 residues. Per the germline V gene, CDR1 is SQVTM and CDR2 is ANQGSEA. The trim removed 7 bases at V and 0 bases at J, leaving 1 base unmatched. The CDR3 is CSGTGMNTEAFF. CDR3 DNA sequence: TGCAGCGGGACAGGGATGAACACTGAAGCTTTCTTT. Full variable domain (rest looked up from reference TRBV29-1 and TRBJ1-1): SAVISQKPSRDICQRGTSLTIQCQVDSQVTMMFWYRQQPGQSLTLIATANQGSEATYESGFVIDKFPISRPNLTFSTLTVSNMSPEDSSIYLCSGTGMNTEAFFGQGTRLTVV.

The chain joins TRBV10-3 to TRBJ2-5; D call uncertain. Germline V lookup: CDR1 ENHRY, CDR2 SYGVKD. CDR3 size: 12 residues. V shed 6 bases and J shed 5 bases, with 10 bases lying between them. CDR3 in amino acids: CAISGPGETQYF. The CDR3 region has the DNA TGTGCCATCAGCGGCCCCGGGGAGACCCAGTACTTC.

The chain has TRBV5-6 and TRBJ1-1, with D perhaps TRBD1 (6 bases). CDR1 and CDR2 (germline): SGHDT, YYEEEE. Trimming removed 0 bases at V and 4 bases at J, with 13 bases between. This CDR3 is built from 15 residues. The CDR3: CASSLATGTFTEAFF. DNA of the CDR3: TGTGCCAGCAGCTTGGCCACCGGGACATTCACTGAAGCTTTCTTT.

The chain links TRBV27 to TRBJ1-5; TRBD1 is a possible D gene (6 bases). This CDR3 has 17 amino acids. Trimming stripped 6 bases from V and 0 bases from J, with 18 bases between. Germline-derived CDR1 and CDR2 are MNHEY and SMNVEV (reference sequence). The DNA for the CDR3 is TGTGCCAGCAGGGTTCGGGCAGGGGACGTTAGCAATCAGCCCCAGCATTTT. Its translation: CASRVRAGDVSNQPQHF.

This clone was recorded only once. The rearrangement uses TRBV5-1 and TRBJ1-3, with 12 bases that match TRBD1. The CDR3 runs to 16 residues. Germline V CDR1 and CDR2: SGHRS, YFSETQ. Unmatched junction bases numbered 6, after V lost 0 bases and J lost 8 bases. The CDR3 loop reads CASSLDPGQGADTIYF. Written as DNA, the CDR3 is TGCGCCAGCAGCTTGGATCCGGGACAGGGGGCTGACACCATATATTTT.

This chain joins TRBV6-5 and TRBJ1-4; TRBD1 agrees at 10 bases. CDR1 and CDR2 from the germline V gene are MNHEY and SVGAGI. The CDR3 spans 15 residues. Losses at the gene ends were 6 bases for V and 3 bases for J; bases not matched to a gene: 4. The CDR3 spells CASRDRGVANEKLFF. In DNA form, the CDR3 reads TGTGCCAGCAGGGACAGGGGGGTTGCTAATGAAAAACTGTTTTTT.

The chain couples TRBV5-1 to TRBJ1-2, with TRBD1 matching over 9 bases. The V gene end was trimmed by 4 bases and the J gene end by 4 bases; junction bases not matched to a gene: 5. Germline V gene lookup returns CDR1 SGHRS and CDR2 YFSETQ. The CDR3 spans 14 residues. CDR3 in amino acids: CASSRTGEGYGYTF. CDR3 nucleotides: TGCGCCAGCAGCAGGACAGGGGAGGGCTATGGCTACACCTTC.